The TCR beta chain described here comes from a study of cytomegalovirus exposure and HLA in healthy donors. Study-wide results and limits: It was reported in a later analysis that an Asian-associated ancestry cluster showed fewer N-insertions than the 666-donor mean.

Remarks on this clone: Its antigen is currently unknown.

The PCR contained 60 Vbeta and 13 Jbeta primers. The table came from immunoSEQ multiplex PCR; TCRdb's copy has only in-frame clones and leaves some out. The data show about 98,000 clones, with 81% seen just once and more than 1.4% held by the top ten. Material: PBMCs. The clonotype comes from a man in his forties or fifties in good health and CMV-seronegative.

The CDR3 DNA follows: TGTGCCAGCAGAGGACGGGACTACGAGCAGTACTTC. Its protein is CASRGRDYEQYF. The chain employs TRBV2 and TRBJ2-7; D is perhaps TRBD2 (5 bases). Germline V gene lookup returns CDR1 SNHLY and CDR2 FYNNEI. CDR3 size: 12 residues. Trimming cost V 6 bases and J 3 bases, with 9 bases left between them.